Presented here are 8 T cell receptor beta chains from one specimen sequenced in a study of T cell responses to AZD1222 COVID-19 vaccine. The repertoire was sequenced with immunoSEQ multiplex PCR; TCRdb's copy has only in-frame clones and lacks some. Among about 110,000 clones, 94% were seen once, and the ten largest hold 2.9%. The material was peripheral blood, obtained 28 days after the second AZD1222 dose. These receptors all stem from an adult who received the AZD1222 COVID-19 vaccine.

This clone was seen once. V usage is TRBV6-1 and J usage is TRBJ2-5; no firm D call. Germline V gene data show CDR1 as MNHNS and CDR2 as SASEGT. The CDR3 has 15 residues. Trimming removed 3 bases from V and 0 bases from J, with 11 bases in between. For the CDR3, the DNA is TGTGCCAGCAGTGATTCTCCCGCATACCAAGAGACCCAGTACTTC. The encoded protein is CASSDSPAYQETQYF.

The chain recombines TRBV6-5 with TRBJ2-1; D is possibly TRBD2 (5 bases). The CDR3 is 14 residues long. The germline CDR1 and CDR2 sequences are MNHEY and SVGAGI. The V end lost 5 bases, the J end lost 9 bases, and 17 bases lay between the germline ends. This chain's CDR3 is CASSPVHSGGEQFF. CDR3 bases: TGTGCCAGCAGTCCAGTTCATTCAGGAGGTGAGCAGTTCTTC.

This chain connects TRBV27 to TRBJ2-7, with D uncertain. This CDR3 region has 13 residues. Deletions cut 3 bases from V and 4 bases from J, with 10 bases between. CDR1 MNHEY and CDR2 SMNVEV come from the germline V gene (reference sequence). In nucleotides, the CDR3 is TGTGCCAGCAGTTTTAATGGTCCATACGAGCAGTACTTC. Translated: CASSFNGPYEQYF.

This clone was observed once. The V call is TRBV19, the J call TRBJ1-2, with 7 bases aligning to TRBD1. Looked up from germline, CDR1 is LNHDA and CDR2 is SQIVND (reference sequence). V was pared by 7 bases and J by 4 bases, with 6 bases of the junction left unmatched. The CDR3 is made up of 13 amino acids. The CDR3 bases are TGTGCCAGTACTAGGGGACAGTTCTATGGCTACACCTTC. Its translation is CASTRGQFYGYTF.

This rearrangement joins TRBV11-2 to TRBJ2-1; D unresolved. This CDR3 contains 17 residues. Germline lookup yields CDR1 SGHAT and CDR2 FQNNGV. The V end lost 5 bases, the J end lost 0 bases, and 17 bases lay between the germline ends. The CDR3 loop is CASSPKLDPSSYNEQFF. The CDR3 bases are TGTGCCAGCAGCCCAAAGCTGGACCCTAGCTCCTACAATGAGCAGTTCTTC.

V gene TRBV7-2 combines with J gene TRBJ1-4, with a tentative D call TRBD1 (5 bases). V lost 3 bases, J lost 4 bases, and 12 bases lay in between. CDR3 length equals 15 residues. From germline, CDR1 is SGHTA and CDR2 FQGNSA. As DNA, the CDR3 is TGTGCCAGCAGCTTTGGGTGGCAGGGTAATGAAAAACTGTTTTTT. Its translation: CASSFGWQGNEKLFF. The full variable domain, completed using reference TRBV7-2 and TRBJ1-4, is GAGVSQSPSNKVTEKGKDVELRCDPISGHTALYWYRQSLGQGLEFLIYFQGNSAPDKSGLPSDRFSAERTGGSVSTLTIQRTQQEDSAVYLCASSFGWQGNEKLFFGSGTQLSVL.

This chain joins TRBV10-3 and TRBJ1-5; D is ambiguous. CDR3 length equals 14 residues. The V gene's germline CDR1 is ENHRY and CDR2 SYGVKD. With 0 bases removed from V and 7 bases from J, the gap between germline ends came to 10 bases. The CDR3 reads CAISESGRAQPQHF. CDR3 DNA sequence: TGTGCCATCAGTGAGTCGGGAAGGGCCCAGCCCCAGCATTTT.

The chain combines TRBV28 with TRBJ2-7, with D possibly TRBD2 on 6 matching bases. CDR1 and CDR2 from the germline V gene are MDHEN and SYDVKM. Trimming pared 3 bases from V and 4 bases from J, leaving 13 bases between. The CDR3 has 14 amino acids. CDR3 in DNA: TGTGCCAGCAGTTTCCGGGACTCGGTATACGAGCAGTACTTC. Translated: CASSFRDSVYEQYF.